The sequence of this T cell receptor (beta chain) was determined in a study of OX40 agonist ivuxolimab in advanced cancers. As for the study in general: Patients were given ivuxolimab, an antibody that agonizes OX40 (CD134). Partial responses occurred in three patients (one hepatocellular carcinoma, two cutaneous melanoma). General study findings and limits: Low levels of normalized T-cell clonal expansion also appeared in some nonresponders. Both CD4+ and CD8+ T cell populations in blood had undergone clonal expansion by week 6 at 0.1 to 3.0 mg/kg.

For this clone: Its antigen is currently unknown.

In germline, CDR1 is SGHKS, CDR2 YYEKEE (reference sequence). The V end was cut by 1 base, the J end by 5 bases, with 9 bases between. This CDR3 comprises 13 residues. Libraries were prepared by immunoSEQ multiplex PCR; TCRdb keeps only in-frame clonotypes and omits some of them. The profile shows some 73,000 clones, more than 85% of them singletons. Specimen: CD4+ or CD8+ T cells sorted from blood, collected in a trial of the OX40 agonist ivuxolimab. The J gene is TRBJ1-1, the V gene TRBV5-5; no reliable D call. This sequence originates from an adult with an advanced solid tumor such as melanoma, head and neck, liver or kidney cancer. The CDR3 DNA sequence: TGTGCCAGCAGCTTGAAGGCTGGAACTGAAGCTTTCTTT. As protein: CASSLKAGTEAFF.